The rows below give T cell receptor beta chains drawn from one sample of a study of cytomegalovirus exposure and HLA in healthy donors. Data came from immunoSEQ multiplex PCR; TCRdb stores just in-frame clones and leaves some out. The repertoire holds approximately 99,000 clones, with about 85% as singletons. The material sequenced was PBMCs. Receptor source: a woman between 18 and 30 years old in good health and CMV-seronegative. The CDR3 runs from the conserved cysteine through the conserved F or W. The order of the fields is D gene, J gene, V gene, clone size, CDR3 protein, CDR3 DNA. D genes are given only for firm matches. Size tells how often a clone was seen (once, few, many) or the class of an expanded clone, and some rows leave it out.

D gene: TRBD1; J gene: TRBJ2-7; V gene: TRBV6-1; clone size: .; CDR3 protein: CASSANRGLGNEQYF; CDR3 DNA: TGTGCCAGCAGTGCCAACAGGGGGCTCGGGAACGAGCAGTACTTC
D gene: .; J gene: TRBJ1-6; V gene: TRBV6-1; clone size: .; CDR3 protein: CASSVGLDNSPLHF; CDR3 DNA: TGTGCCAGCAGTGTAGGACTGGATAATTCACCCCTCCACTTT
D gene: .; J gene: TRBJ2-5; V gene: TRBV5-1; clone size: .; CDR3 protein: CASSFSASEATQYF; CDR3 DNA: TGCGCCAGCAGCTTTTCTGCGAGCGAGGCGACCCAGTACTTC
D gene: TRBD2; J gene: TRBJ2-1; V gene: TRBV11-2; clone size: .; CDR3 protein: CASSWSGDGYNEQFF; CDR3 DNA: TGTGCCAGCAGCTGGAGCGGGGATGGCTACAATGAGCAGTTCTTC
D gene: .; J gene: TRBJ1-1; V gene: TRBV5-5; clone size: once; CDR3 protein: CASSLWGTEPEAFF; CDR3 DNA: TGTGCCAGCAGCTTGTGGGGCACCGAGCCTGAAGCTTTCTTT
D gene: .; J gene: TRBJ2-4; V gene: TRBV19; clone size: .; CDR3 protein: CASSMHRENIQYF; CDR3 DNA: TGTGCCAGTAGTATGCACAGGGAAAACATTCAGTACTTC
D gene: .; J gene: TRBJ2-7; V gene: TRBV10-2; clone size: .; CDR3 protein: CASSAGAEGYEQYF; CDR3 DNA: TGCGCCAGCAGTGCTGGGGCAGAAGGATACGAGCAGTACTTC
D gene: .; J gene: TRBJ2-7; V gene: TRBV10-3; clone size: .; CDR3 protein: CAISPLVSNPVYEQYF; CDR3 DNA: TGTGCCATCAGTCCCCTGGTTTCTAACCCGGTTTACGAGCAGTACTTC
D gene: TRBD1; J gene: TRBJ1-2; V gene: TRBV30; clone size: .; CDR3 protein: CAWLPGQGLIYGYTF; CDR3 DNA: TGTGCCTGGTTACCGGGACAGGGTTTAATCTATGGCTACACCTTC
D gene: TRBD1; J gene: TRBJ1-2; V gene: TRBV18; clone size: .; CDR3 protein: CASSPGTGNGYTF; CDR3 DNA: TGTGCCAGCTCACCGGGGACAGGGAATGGCTACACCTTC
D gene: .; J gene: TRBJ1-1; V gene: TRBV15; clone size: .; CDR3 protein: CATEGVTEAFF; CDR3 DNA: TGTGCCACCGAAGGGGTCACTGAAGCTTTCTTT
D gene: TRBD1; J gene: TRBJ2-7; V gene: TRBV11-2; clone size: .; CDR3 protein: CASSTSGQISYEQYF; CDR3 DNA: TGTGCCAGCAGCACGTCGGGACAGATCTCCTACGAGCAGTACTTC
D gene: TRBD2; J gene: TRBJ2-3; V gene: TRBV6-4; clone size: .; CDR3 protein: CASSGHSGGSTDTQYF; CDR3 DNA: TGTGCCAGCAGTGGACATAGCGGGGGGTCCACAGATACGCAGTATTTT
D gene: TRBD1; J gene: TRBJ1-3; V gene: TRBV6-5; clone size: .; CDR3 protein: CASRKWGQGNTIYF; CDR3 DNA: TGTGCCAGCAGGAAATGGGGACAGGGAAACACCATATATTTT
D gene: .; J gene: TRBJ2-7; V gene: TRBV19; clone size: .; CDR3 protein: CASSITYYRETSYEQYF; CDR3 DNA: TGTGCCAGTAGTATAACGTATTACAGGGAGACCTCCTACGAGCAGTACTTC
D gene: .; J gene: TRBJ1-1; V gene: TRBV7-2; clone size: .; CDR3 protein: CASSFTTEAFF; CDR3 DNA: TGTGCCAGCAGCTTTACAACTGAAGCTTTCTTT
D gene: TRBD2; J gene: TRBJ2-1; V gene: TRBV13; clone size: .; CDR3 protein: CASSLETSGPYNEQFF; CDR3 DNA: TGTGCCAGCAGCTTAGAGACTAGCGGACCGTACAATGAGCAGTTCTTC
D gene: .; J gene: TRBJ2-7; V gene: TRBV27; clone size: large; CDR3 protein: CASSGAYEQYF; CDR3 DNA: TGTGCCAGCAGTGGAGCCTACGAGCAGTACTTC
D gene: TRBD2; J gene: TRBJ2-2; V gene: TRBV7-8; clone size: once; CDR3 protein: CASSRNGAGATGELFF; CDR3 DNA: TGTGCCAGCAGCCGTAATGGGGCGGGAGCTACCGGGGAGCTGTTTTTT
D gene: .; J gene: TRBJ2-7; V gene: TRBV19; clone size: .; CDR3 protein: CASSIVQGYEQYF; CDR3 DNA: TGTGCCAGTAGTATAGTTCAGGGCTACGAGCAGTACTTC
D gene: .; J gene: TRBJ1-6; V gene: TRBV28; clone size: .; CDR3 protein: CASSFDGNSPLHF; CDR3 DNA: TGTGCCAGCAGTTTCGATGGCAATTCACCCCTCCACTTT
D gene: .; J gene: TRBJ1-5; V gene: TRBV6-1; clone size: .; CDR3 protein: CASSEIRREDQPQHF; CDR3 DNA: TGTGCCAGCAGTGAAATAAGACGGGAGGATCAGCCCCAGCATTTT
D gene: TRBD2; J gene: TRBJ2-2; V gene: TRBV5-1; clone size: .; CDR3 protein: CASSPGRGETGELFF; CDR3 DNA: TGCGCCAGCAGCCCGGGGAGGGGCGAGACCGGGGAGCTGTTTTTT
D gene: .; J gene: TRBJ1-1; V gene: TRBV2; clone size: .; CDR3 protein: CASTTKRGRTEAFF; CDR3 DNA: TGTGCCAGCACCACCAAGCGGGGGAGGACTGAAGCTTTCTTT
D gene: .; J gene: TRBJ1-2; V gene: TRBV9; clone size: .; CDR3 protein: CASSPRSIANYGYTF; CDR3 DNA: TGTGCCAGCAGCCCCCGGTCAATAGCTAACTATGGCTACACCTTC
D gene: .; J gene: TRBJ2-2; V gene: TRBV5-8; clone size: .; CDR3 protein: CASSGKTWWATGELFF; CDR3 DNA: TGTGCCAGCAGCGGAAAGACCTGGTGGGCCACCGGGGAGCTGTTTTTT
D gene: .; J gene: TRBJ1-6; V gene: TRBV19; clone size: .; CDR3 protein: CASSIDGNSPLHF; CDR3 DNA: TGTGCCAGTAGTATTGACGGGAATTCACCCCTCCACTTT
D gene: TRBD1; J gene: TRBJ1-2; V gene: TRBV7-8; clone size: .; CDR3 protein: CASGQEDSGGYTF; CDR3 DNA: TGTGCCTCAGGACAGGAGGATTCGGGTGGCTACACCTTC
D gene: .; J gene: TRBJ1-4; V gene: TRBV2; clone size: .; CDR3 protein: CASSDGPINEKLFF; CDR3 DNA: TGTGCCAGCAGTGATGGCCCGATTAATGAAAAACTGTTTTTT
D gene: .; J gene: TRBJ1-2; V gene: TRBV7-9; clone size: .; CDR3 protein: CASSLDLYGYTF; CDR3 DNA: TGTGCCAGCAGCTTGGACTTGTATGGCTACACCTTC
D gene: TRBD1; J gene: TRBJ1-1; V gene: TRBV23-1; clone size: .; CDR3 protein: CASSRPTGRCTEAFF; CDR3 DNA: TGCGCCAGCAGTCGACCGACAGGGCGTTGCACTGAAGCTTTCTTT
D gene: TRBD1; J gene: TRBJ2-3; V gene: TRBV25-1; clone size: few; CDR3 protein: CASSDRRDRGTDTQYF; CDR3 DNA: TGTGCCAGCAGTGATCGTCGGGACAGGGGAACAGATACGCAGTATTTT
D gene: .; J gene: TRBJ2-1; V gene: TRBV2; clone size: .; CDR3 protein: CAGGREQFF; CDR3 DNA: TGTGCCGGAGGTCGTGAGCAGTTCTTC
D gene: .; J gene: TRBJ1-3; V gene: TRBV30; clone size: .; CDR3 protein: CAWSVWRGISGNTIYF; CDR3 DNA: TGTGCCTGGAGTGTTTGGAGGGGCATATCTGGAAACACCATATATTTT
D gene: .; J gene: TRBJ2-3; V gene: TRBV6-5; clone size: .; CDR3 protein: CASGGADTQYF; CDR3 DNA: TGTGCCAGCGGGGGGGCCGATACGCAGTATTTT
D gene: .; J gene: TRBJ2-1; V gene: TRBV1; clone size: .; CDR3 protein: CTSSQGLEPTSYNEQFF; CDR3 DNA: TGCACCAGCAGCCAGGGACTAGAACCTACATCCTACAATGAGCAGTTCTTC
D gene: TRBD1; J gene: TRBJ1-2; V gene: TRBV6-1; clone size: .; CDR3 protein: CASSPTGTGNYGYTF; CDR3 DNA: TGTGCCAGCAGTCCAACGGGGACAGGCAACTATGGCTACACCTTC
D gene: .; J gene: TRBJ2-7; V gene: TRBV12-5; clone size: .; CDR3 protein: CASAGGYYEQYF; CDR3 DNA: TGTGCTAGTGCCGGGGGTTACTACGAGCAGTACTTC
D gene: .; J gene: TRBJ2-7; V gene: TRBV18; clone size: .; CDR3 protein: CASSGVTEVSSSYEQYF; CDR3 DNA: TGTGCCAGCTCAGGGGTGACAGAAGTTTCGAGCTCCTACGAGCAGTACTTC
D gene: .; J gene: TRBJ1-1; V gene: TRBV6-1; clone size: .; CDR3 protein: CASSEGLENTEAFF; CDR3 DNA: TGTGCCAGCAGTGAAGGGCTCGAGAACACTGAAGCTTTCTTT
D gene: .; J gene: TRBJ2-3; V gene: TRBV4-1; clone size: once; CDR3 protein: CASSQTGLDTQYF; CDR3 DNA: TGCGCCAGCAGCCAAACAGGGCTGGATACGCAGTATTTT
D gene: TRBD1; J gene: TRBJ2-2; V gene: TRBV18; clone size: .; CDR3 protein: CASSSRDRAGELFF; CDR3 DNA: TGTGCCAGCTCAAGCCGGGACAGAGCCGGGGAGCTGTTTTTT
D gene: TRBD1; J gene: TRBJ1-4; V gene: TRBV7-9; clone size: .; CDR3 protein: CASSPRDRVNEKLFF; CDR3 DNA: TGTGCCAGCAGCCCCAGGGACAGGGTTAATGAAAAACTGTTTTTT
D gene: TRBD1; J gene: TRBJ1-5; V gene: TRBV6-6; clone size: .; CDR3 protein: CASRPPGQGDQPQHF; CDR3 DNA: TGTGCCAGCAGACCGCCCGGGCAGGGGGATCAGCCCCAGCATTTT
D gene: TRBD1; J gene: TRBJ1-1; V gene: TRBV28; clone size: once; CDR3 protein: CVSRTGNTEAFF; CDR3 DNA: TGTGTCAGCCGGACAGGGAACACTGAAGCTTTCTTT
D gene: TRBD2; J gene: TRBJ2-7; V gene: TRBV6-1; clone size: .; CDR3 protein: CASSQTSGGLREQYF; CDR3 DNA: TGTGCCAGCAGTCAAACTAGCGGGGGGTTGAGGGAGCAGTACTTC